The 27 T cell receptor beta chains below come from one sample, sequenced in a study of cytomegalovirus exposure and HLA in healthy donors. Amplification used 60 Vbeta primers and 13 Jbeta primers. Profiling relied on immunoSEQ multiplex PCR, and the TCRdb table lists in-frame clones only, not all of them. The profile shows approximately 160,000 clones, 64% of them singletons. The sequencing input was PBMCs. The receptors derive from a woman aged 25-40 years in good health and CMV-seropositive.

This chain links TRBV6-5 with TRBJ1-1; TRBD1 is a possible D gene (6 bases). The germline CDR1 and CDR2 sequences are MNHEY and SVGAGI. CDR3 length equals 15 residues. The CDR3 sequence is CATTRRGGGRTEAFF. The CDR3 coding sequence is TGTGCAACGACACGAAGGGGAGGGGGAAGAACTGAAGCTTTCTTT.

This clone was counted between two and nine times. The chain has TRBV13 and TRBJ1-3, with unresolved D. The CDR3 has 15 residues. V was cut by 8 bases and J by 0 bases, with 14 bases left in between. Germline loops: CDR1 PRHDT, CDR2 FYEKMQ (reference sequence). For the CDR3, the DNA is TGTGCCAGCGGATCGCGGGGAGGCTCTGGAAACACCATATATTTT. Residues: CASGSRGGSGNTIYF.

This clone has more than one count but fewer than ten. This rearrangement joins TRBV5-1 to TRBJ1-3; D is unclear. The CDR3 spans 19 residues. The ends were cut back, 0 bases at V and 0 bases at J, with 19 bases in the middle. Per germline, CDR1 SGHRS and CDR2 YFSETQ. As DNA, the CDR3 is TGCGCCAGCAGCTTGGAGCGGTTAGGAGCTAGGACCTCTGGAAACACCATATATTTT. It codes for CASSLERLGARTSGNTIYF.

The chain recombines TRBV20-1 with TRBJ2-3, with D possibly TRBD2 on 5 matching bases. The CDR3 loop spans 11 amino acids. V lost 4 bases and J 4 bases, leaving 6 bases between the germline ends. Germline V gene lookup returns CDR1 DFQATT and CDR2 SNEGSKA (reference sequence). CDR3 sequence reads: CSAKDSDTQYF. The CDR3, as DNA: TGCAGTGCTAAGGACTCAGATACGCAGTATTTT.

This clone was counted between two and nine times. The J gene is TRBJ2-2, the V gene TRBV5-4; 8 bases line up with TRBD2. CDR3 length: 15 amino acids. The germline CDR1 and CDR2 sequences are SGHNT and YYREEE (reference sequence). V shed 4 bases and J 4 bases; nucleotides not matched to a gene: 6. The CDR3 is CASSTLAGITGELFF. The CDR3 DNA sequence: TGTGCCAGCAGCACTTTAGCGGGAATCACCGGGGAGCTGTTTTTT.

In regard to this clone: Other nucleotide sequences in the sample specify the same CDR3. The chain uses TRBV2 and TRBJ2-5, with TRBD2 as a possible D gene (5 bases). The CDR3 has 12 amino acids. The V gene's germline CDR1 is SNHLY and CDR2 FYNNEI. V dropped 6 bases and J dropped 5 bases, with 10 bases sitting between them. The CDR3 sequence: CASRDRGETQYF. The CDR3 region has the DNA TGTGCCAGCAGGGACCGAGGGGAGACCCAGTACTTC.

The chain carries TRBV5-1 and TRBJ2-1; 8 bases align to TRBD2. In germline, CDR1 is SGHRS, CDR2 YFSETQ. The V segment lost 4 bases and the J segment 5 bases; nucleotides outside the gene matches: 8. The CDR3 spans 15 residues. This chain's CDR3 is CASSPGGSGDNEQFF. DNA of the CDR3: TGCGCCAGCAGCCCGGGGGGTAGCGGGGACAATGAGCAGTTCTTC. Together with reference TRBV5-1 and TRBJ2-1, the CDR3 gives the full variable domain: KAGVTQTPRYLIKTRGQQVTLSCSPISGHRSVSWYQQTPGQGLQFLFEYFSETQRNKGNFPGRFSGRQFSNSRSEMNVSTLELGDSALYLCASSPGGSGDNEQFFGPGTRLTVL.

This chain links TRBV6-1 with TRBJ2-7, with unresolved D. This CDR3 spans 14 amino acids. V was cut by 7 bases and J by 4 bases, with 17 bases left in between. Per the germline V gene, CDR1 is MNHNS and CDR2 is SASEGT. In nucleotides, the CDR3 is TGTGCCAGCAACGTGCAGGAAGCCCCGTACGAGCAGTACTTC. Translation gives CASNVQEAPYEQYF.

The CDR3 is CASSKRQGAATEAFF. Written as DNA, the CDR3 is TGTGCCAGCAGCAAAAGACAGGGGGCGGCCACTGAAGCTTTCTTT. The chain links TRBV5-4 to TRBJ1-1; 10 bases match TRBD1. The CDR3 totals 15 residues. The V gene's germline CDR1 is SGHNT and CDR2 YYREEE (reference sequence). After removal of 4 bases from V and 4 bases from J, the junction contained 7 bases not matched to a gene.

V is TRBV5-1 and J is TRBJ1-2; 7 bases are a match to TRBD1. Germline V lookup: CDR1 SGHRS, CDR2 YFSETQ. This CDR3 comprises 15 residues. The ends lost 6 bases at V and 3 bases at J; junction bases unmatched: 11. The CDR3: CASKTLTGKYYGYTF. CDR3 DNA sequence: TGCGCCAGCAAGACTCTGACAGGGAAGTACTATGGCTACACCTTC.

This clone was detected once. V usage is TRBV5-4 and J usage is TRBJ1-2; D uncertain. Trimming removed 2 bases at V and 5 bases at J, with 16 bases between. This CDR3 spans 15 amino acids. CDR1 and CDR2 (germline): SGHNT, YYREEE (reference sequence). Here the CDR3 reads CASSFAPEAQYGYTF. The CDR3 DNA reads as TGTGCCAGCAGCTTTGCTCCTGAGGCGCAGTATGGCTACACCTTC.

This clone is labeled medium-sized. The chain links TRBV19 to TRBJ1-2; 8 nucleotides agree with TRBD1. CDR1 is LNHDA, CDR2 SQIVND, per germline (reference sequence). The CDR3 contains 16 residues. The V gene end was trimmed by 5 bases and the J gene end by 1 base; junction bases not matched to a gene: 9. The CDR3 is CASSAGRDRFNYGYTF. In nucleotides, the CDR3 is TGTGCCAGTAGTGCCGGTCGGGACAGGTTTAACTATGGCTACACCTTC.

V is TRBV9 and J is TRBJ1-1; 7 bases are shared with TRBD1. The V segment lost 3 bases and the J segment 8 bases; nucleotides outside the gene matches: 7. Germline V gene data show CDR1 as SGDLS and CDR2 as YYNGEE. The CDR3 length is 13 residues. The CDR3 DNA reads TGTGCCAGCAGCGCAAACAGGGGCACCGAAGCTTTCTTT. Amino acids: CASSANRGTEAFF.

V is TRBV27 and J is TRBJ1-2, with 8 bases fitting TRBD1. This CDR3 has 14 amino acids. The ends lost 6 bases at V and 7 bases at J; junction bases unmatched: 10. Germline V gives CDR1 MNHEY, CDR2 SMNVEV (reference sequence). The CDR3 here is CASSLGQGTFGYTF. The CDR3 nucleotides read TGTGCCAGCAGCCTAGGACAGGGTACGTTTGGCTACACCTTC.

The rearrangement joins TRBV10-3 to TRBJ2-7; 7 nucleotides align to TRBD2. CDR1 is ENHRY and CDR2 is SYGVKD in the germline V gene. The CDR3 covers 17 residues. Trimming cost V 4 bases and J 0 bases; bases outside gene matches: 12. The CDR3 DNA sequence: TGTGCCATCAGTGGGGCGGGAGTGACTTACCGCTCCTACGAGCAGTACTTC. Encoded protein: CAISGAGVTYRSYEQYF.

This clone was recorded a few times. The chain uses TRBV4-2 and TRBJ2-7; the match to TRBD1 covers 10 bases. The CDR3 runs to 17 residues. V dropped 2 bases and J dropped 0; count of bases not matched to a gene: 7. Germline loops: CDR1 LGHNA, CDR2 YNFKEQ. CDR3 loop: CASSQRSGTGASYEQYF. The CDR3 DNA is TGTGCCAGCAGCCAACGTTCCGGGACAGGGGCCTCCTACGAGCAGTACTTC.

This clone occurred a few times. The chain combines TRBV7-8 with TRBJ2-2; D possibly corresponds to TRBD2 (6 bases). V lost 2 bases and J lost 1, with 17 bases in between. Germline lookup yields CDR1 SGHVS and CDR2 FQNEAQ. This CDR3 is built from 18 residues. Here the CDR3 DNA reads TGTGCCAGCAGCTTAAGAGGGAGGTCTCAGTGGAACACCGGGGAGCTGTTTTTT. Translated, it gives CASSLRGRSQWNTGELFF. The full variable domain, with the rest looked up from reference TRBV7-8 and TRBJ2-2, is GAGVSQSPRYKVAKRGQDVALRCDPISGHVSLFWYQQALGQGPEFLTYFQNEAQLDKSGLPSDRFFAERPEGSVSTLKIQRTQQEDSAVYLCASSLRGRSQWNTGELFFGEGSRLTVL.

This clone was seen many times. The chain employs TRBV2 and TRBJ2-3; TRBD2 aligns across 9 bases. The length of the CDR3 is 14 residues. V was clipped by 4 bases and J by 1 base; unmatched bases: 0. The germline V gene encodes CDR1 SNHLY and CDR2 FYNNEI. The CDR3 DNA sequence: TGTGCCAGCAGTGGACTAGCGGGCACAGATACGCAGTATTTT. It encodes CASSGLAGTDTQYF.

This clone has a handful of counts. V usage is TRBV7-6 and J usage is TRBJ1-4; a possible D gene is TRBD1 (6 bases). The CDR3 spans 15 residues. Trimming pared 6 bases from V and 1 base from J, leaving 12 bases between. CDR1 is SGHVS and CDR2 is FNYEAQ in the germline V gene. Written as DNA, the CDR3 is TGTGCCAGCAGAGAAGGGGGGGGAACTAATGAAAAACTGTTTTTT. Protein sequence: CASREGGGTNEKLFF.

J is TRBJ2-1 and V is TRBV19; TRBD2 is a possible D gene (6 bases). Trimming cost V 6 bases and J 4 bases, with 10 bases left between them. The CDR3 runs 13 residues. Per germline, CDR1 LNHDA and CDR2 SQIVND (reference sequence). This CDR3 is CASSRGVYNEQFF. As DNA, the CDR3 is TGTGCCAGTAGCCGCGGGGTATACAATGAGCAGTTCTTC. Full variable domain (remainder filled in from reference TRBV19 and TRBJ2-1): DGGITQSPKYLFRKEGQNVTLSCEQNLNHDAMYWYRQDPGQGLRLIYYSQIVNDFQKGDIAEGYSVSREKKESFPLTVTSAQKNPTAFYLCASSRGVYNEQFFGPGTRLTVL.

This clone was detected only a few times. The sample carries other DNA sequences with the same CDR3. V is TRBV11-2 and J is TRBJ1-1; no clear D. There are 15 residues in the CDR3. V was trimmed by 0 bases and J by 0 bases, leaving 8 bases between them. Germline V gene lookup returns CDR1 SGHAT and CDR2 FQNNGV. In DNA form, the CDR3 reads TGTGCCAGCAGCTTAGAACCGGGGATGAACACTGAAGCTTTCTTT. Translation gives CASSLEPGMNTEAFF. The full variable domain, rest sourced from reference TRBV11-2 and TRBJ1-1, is EAGVAQSPRYKIIEKRQSVAFWCNPISGHATLYWYQQILGQGPKLLIQFQNNGVVDDSQLPKDRFSAERLKGVDSTLKIQPAKLEDSAVYLCASSLEPGMNTEAFFGQGTRLTVV.

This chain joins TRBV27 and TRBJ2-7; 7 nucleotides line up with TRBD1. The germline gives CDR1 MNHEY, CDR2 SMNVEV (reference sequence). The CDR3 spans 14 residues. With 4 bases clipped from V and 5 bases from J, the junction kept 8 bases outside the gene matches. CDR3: CASSSYRGADEQYF. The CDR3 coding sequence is TGTGCCAGCAGTTCATACAGGGGAGCAGACGAGCAGTACTTC.

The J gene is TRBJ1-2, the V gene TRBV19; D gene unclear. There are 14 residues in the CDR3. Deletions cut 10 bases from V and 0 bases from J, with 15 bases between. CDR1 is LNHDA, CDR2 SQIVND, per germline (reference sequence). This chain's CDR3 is CATNGGNANYGYTF. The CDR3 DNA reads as TGTGCCACAAACGGAGGAAACGCTAACTATGGCTACACCTTC.

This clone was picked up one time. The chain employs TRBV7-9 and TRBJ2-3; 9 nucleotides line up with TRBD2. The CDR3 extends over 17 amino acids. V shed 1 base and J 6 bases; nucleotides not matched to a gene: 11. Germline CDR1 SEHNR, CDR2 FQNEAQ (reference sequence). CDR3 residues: CASSLVGRGRASDTQYF. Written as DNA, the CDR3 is TGTGCCAGCAGCTTAGTTGGTCGCGGGAGGGCCTCGGATACGCAGTATTTT.

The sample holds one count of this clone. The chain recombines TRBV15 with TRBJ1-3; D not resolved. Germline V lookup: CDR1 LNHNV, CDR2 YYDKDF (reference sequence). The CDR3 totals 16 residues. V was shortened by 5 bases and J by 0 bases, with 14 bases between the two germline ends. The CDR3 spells CATSGMDSSSGNTIYF. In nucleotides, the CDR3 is TGTGCCACCAGCGGAATGGACTCCAGCTCTGGAAACACCATATATTTT.

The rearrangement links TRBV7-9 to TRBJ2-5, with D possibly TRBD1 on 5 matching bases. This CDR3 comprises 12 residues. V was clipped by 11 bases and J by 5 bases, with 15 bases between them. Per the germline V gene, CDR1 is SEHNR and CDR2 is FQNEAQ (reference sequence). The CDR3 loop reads CAGASIRETQYF. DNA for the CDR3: TGTGCCGGGGCTTCGATTCGGGAGACCCAGTACTTC.

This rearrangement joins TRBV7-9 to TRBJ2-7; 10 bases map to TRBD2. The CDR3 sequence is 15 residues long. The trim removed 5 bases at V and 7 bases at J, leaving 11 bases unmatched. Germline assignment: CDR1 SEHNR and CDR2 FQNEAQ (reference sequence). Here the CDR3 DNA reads TGTGCCAGCAGCCCCCCCCTAGCGGGGGTGGAAGAGCAGTACTTC. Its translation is CASSPPLAGVEEQYF.